These T cell receptor beta chains were read from a single sample in a study of blood T cell repertoires in COVID-19. The data were produced by immunoSEQ multiplex PCR, yet TCRdb's version contains in-frame clones alone and is incomplete. The sample lists about 670,000 clones, around 90% seen once, with roughly 0.25% in the top ten. The sample comprised peripheral blood. All receptors derive from a woman younger than 35 with acute or convalescent COVID-19. Each CDR3 is given with its conserved first and last residue. A D gene is named only where the DNA matches it firmly. Part of the rows lack a size; the others show once, few, many or a class for expanded clones.

d_call	v_call	clone_size	j_call	cdr3_nt	cdr3_aa
TRBD1	TRBV5-1	NA	TRBJ1-1	TGCGCCAGCAGCTTACGGGGTGAGGGGGCAGACACTGAAGCTTTCTTT	CASSLRGEGADTEAFF
TRBD1	TRBV7-2	NA	TRBJ1-5	TGTGCCAGCAGCACGGGACAGAGCAATCAGCCCCAGCATTTT	CASSTGQSNQPQHF
NA	TRBV5-1	NA	TRBJ1-1	TGCGCCAGCAGCTTGGCCGCGGGGGGAGGTGTCGCTTTCTTT	CASSLAAGGGVAFF
NA	TRBV28	NA	TRBJ1-3	TGTGCCAGCAGTTTCAGATTGACAGCTTCGGGAAACACCATATATTTT	CASSFRLTASGNTIYF
NA	TRBV4-1	NA	TRBJ2-6	TGCGCCAGCAGCCAAGAAAAAGGGGCCCGAAGGTCTGGGGCCAACGTCCTGACTTTC	CASSQEKGARRSGANVLTF
NA	TRBV27	NA	TRBJ1-4	TGTGCCAGCAGTTGGCAGGGTGGGGAAAAACTGTTTTTT	CASSWQGGEKLFF
TRBD2	TRBV5-1	NA	TRBJ2-1	TGCGCCAGCAGCTTGGGGACTAGCGGGGACAATGAGCAGTTCTTC	CASSLGTSGDNEQFF
TRBD1	TRBV4-1	NA	TRBJ1-2	TGCGCCAGCAGCCAGACAGGGCCGTACTATGGCTACACCTTC	CASSQTGPYYGYTF
NA	TRBV6-5	NA	TRBJ2-7	TGTGCCAGCAGTTACTCGAATTTCGCAGGGTACGAGCAGTACTTC	CASSYSNFAGYEQYF
TRBD1	TRBV6-5	NA	TRBJ1-6	TGTGCCAGCAGACCGACAGGGGGCATGGGTTCACCCCTCCACTTT	CASRPTGGMGSPLHF
NA	TRBV3-1/TRBV3-2	NA	TRBJ2-7	TGTGCCAGCAGCCCTTTTAGCACCTACGAGCAGTACTTC	CASSPFSTYEQYF
NA	TRBV7-2	NA	TRBJ2-7	TGTGCCAGCAGCAGACAGACTGGGGCCTACGAGCAGTACTTC	CASSRQTGAYEQYF
TRBD2	TRBV7-2	once	TRBJ2-2	TGTGCCAGCAGCTTAGGTGCACTAGCGACCGGGGAGCTGTTTTTT	CASSLGALATGELFF
TRBD1	TRBV7-6	NA	TRBJ2-7	TGTGCCAGCAGCTTAGCGGGACAGCCACCCTACGAGCAGTACTTC	CASSLAGQPPYEQYF
NA	TRBV5-6	NA	TRBJ1-6	TGTGCCAGCAGCCGTGGAGATTCACCCCTCCACTTT	CASSRGDSPLHF
NA	TRBV5-5	NA	TRBJ1-2	TGTGCCAGCAGCTTAGACACAAACTATGGCTACACCTTC	CASSLDTNYGYTF
TRBD1	TRBV9	once	TRBJ2-2	TGTGCCAGCAGCGTATTCGGACAGGGTACCACCGGGGAGCTGTTTTTT	CASSVFGQGTTGELFF
TRBD1	TRBV18	once	TRBJ2-7	TGTGCCAGCTCACCTGACAGGGTAAGCCCCTACGAGCAGTACTTC	CASSPDRVSPYEQYF
NA	TRBV19	once	TRBJ1-2	TGTGCCAGTAGTGGGTCGGAGAACACCTTC	CASSGSENTF
NA	TRBV10-3	NA	TRBJ1-1	TGTGCCATCAGTGAGTCACGGACAGTTAACACTGAAGCTTTCTTT	CAISESRTVNTEAFF
NA	TRBV11-2	NA	TRBJ1-2	TGTGCCAGCAGCCTGGACACCAGTCGATTTCATTATGGCTACACCTTC	CASSLDTSRFHYGYTF
TRBD1	TRBV7-7	NA	TRBJ1-1	TGTGCCAGCAGCCGCGTAGTACTCGACAGGGGTCAAGGGACTGAAGCTTTCTTT	CASSRVVLDRGQGTEAFF
TRBD1	TRBV30	NA	TRBJ2-6	TGTGCCTGGAGTAACCGGGACAGGTTACCTTCTGGGGCCAACGTCCTGACTTTC	CAWSNRDRLPSGANVLTF
NA	TRBV9	NA	TRBJ2-2	TGTGCCAGCAGCCCTAACACCGGGGAGCTGTTTTTT	CASSPNTGELFF
NA	TRBV6-5	NA	TRBJ1-6	TGTGCCAGCAGTTACCGTCACGAAACAGGGAATTCACCCCTCCACTTT	CASSYRHETGNSPLHF
NA	TRBV3-1/TRBV3-2	NA	TRBJ1-1	TGTGCCAGCAGCCAAGCTAACACTGAAGCTTTCTTT	CASSQANTEAFF
NA	TRBV10-3	NA	TRBJ1-1	TGTGCCATCAGTGGAGGCAGTGAAGCTTTCTTT	CAISGGSEAFF
TRBD2	TRBV4-3	NA	TRBJ2-1	TGCGCCAGCAGCCCAGAGGTGACTAGCGGGGGGTGGAATGAGCAGTTCTTC	CASSPEVTSGGWNEQFF
NA	TRBV9	NA	TRBJ2-1	TGTGCCAGCAGCGTAGGTGTACAGGGTCTCGATGAGCAGTTCTTC	CASSVGVQGLDEQFF
TRBD1	TRBV12-5	NA	TRBJ1-2	TGTGCTAGTGGTTTGGGACAGGGCTTTGACTACACCTTC	CASGLGQGFDYTF
NA	TRBV24-1	few	TRBJ1-1	TGTGCCACCAGTGATTCGAGGCCGAACACTGAAGCTTTCTTT	CATSDSRPNTEAFF
TRBD2	TRBV30	NA	TRBJ2-3	TGTGCCTGGAGTATTGAAAGGGTAGCGGGGGCGGATACGCAGTATTTT	CAWSIERVAGADTQYF
TRBD1	TRBV5-4	once	TRBJ1-6	TGTGCCAGCAGGTCAGGGGGGTATAATTCACCCCTCCACTTT	CASRSGGYNSPLHF
TRBD1	TRBV18	NA	TRBJ2-7	TGTGCCAGCTCACCGACCCCGGGACAGGCCTACGAGCAGTACTTC	CASSPTPGQAYEQYF
NA	TRBV6-5	few	TRBJ1-1	TGTGCCAGCAGCCGGGTGGGGAGGAGTGGGACTGAAGCTTTCTTT	CASSRVGRSGTEAFF
TRBD2	TRBV11-2	many	TRBJ2-1	TGTGCCAGCTCATCTAGCGGGGAGAACAATGAGCAGTTCTTC	CASSSSGENNEQFF
NA	TRBV28	NA	TRBJ1-1	TGTGCCAGCAGTCCTATTATGAACACTGAAGCTTTCTTT	CASSPIMNTEAFF
NA	TRBV11-3	NA	TRBJ1-1	TGTGCCAGCAGCCACCAGGACAGAGGCAATCGGGGGAACACTGAAGCTTTCTTT	CASSHQDRGNRGNTEAFF
NA	TRBV4-1	NA	TRBJ1-2	TGCGCCAGCAGCCAAGCTCGGGGAGGCTATGGCTACACCTTC	CASSQARGGYGYTF
TRBD1	TRBV18	NA	TRBJ1-2	TGTGCCAGCTCAACATCGGACAGGGATGATGGCTACACCTTC	CASSTSDRDDGYTF
TRBD1	TRBV27	once	TRBJ1-2	TGTGCCAGCAGTACACAGGGGGCGCGGGGTAACTATGGCTACACCTTC	CASSTQGARGNYGYTF
TRBD1	TRBV12-3/TRBV12-4	NA	TRBJ1-2	TGTGCCAGCAGTCAGACAGGGGATGGCTACACCTTC	CASSQTGDGYTF
TRBD1	TRBV7-9	NA	TRBJ1-5	TGTGCCAGCAGCTTAGAGAAGGGGGCGGTTGGCAATCAGCCCCAGCATTTT	CASSLEKGAVGNQPQHF
NA	TRBV19	NA	TRBJ2-3	TGTGCCAGTAGTATGACCCAAACTACAGGGTCCTGGGCAGATACGCAGTATTTT	CASSMTQTTGSWADTQYF
TRBD2	TRBV4-1	once	TRBJ2-2	TGCGCCAGCAGCCAACCCCGGGGGGCCGGGGAGCTGTTTTTT	CASSQPRGAGELFF
NA	TRBV3-1/TRBV3-2	NA	TRBJ1-2	TGTGCCAGCAGCCTTAGTACAGGGTTGGGTGGCTACACCTTC	CASSLSTGLGGYTF